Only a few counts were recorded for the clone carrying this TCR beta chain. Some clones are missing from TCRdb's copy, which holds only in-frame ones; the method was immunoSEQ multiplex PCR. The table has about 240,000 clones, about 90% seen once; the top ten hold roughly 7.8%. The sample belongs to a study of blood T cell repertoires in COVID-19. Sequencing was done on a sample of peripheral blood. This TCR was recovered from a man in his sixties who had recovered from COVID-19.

CDR3 sequence: CASSYGRGGNYNEQFF. CDR3 DNA: TGTGCCAGCAGTTATGGACGGGGGGGCAATTACAATGAGCAGTTCTTC. The chain employs TRBV6-5 and TRBJ2-1; TRBD2 matches 8 bases. The CDR3 contains 16 residues. The V segment lost 3 bases and the J segment 4 bases; nucleotides outside the gene matches: 8. Germline V gives CDR1 MNHEY, CDR2 SVGAGI.